This TCR beta chain was profiled in a study of blood T cell repertoires in COVID-19. Across the study: The United States, Italy and Spain were the sources of the acute and convalescent COVID-19 samples. PBMCs, B-cell-depleted T cells, or T cells were the source of the cDNA or gDNA that made up the material.

Original data processing: By means of reference gene primer amplification, nucleated cell counts were estimated. The repertoire was sequenced with immunoSEQ multiplex PCR; TCRdb's copy has only in-frame clones and lacks some. V, J and clone size were drawn from that table, and D and trimming were deduced from the DNA. The sample yields about 190,000 clones, approximately 91% seen once. The CDR3 is 14 residues long. The germline V gene has CDR1 SEHNR and CDR2 FQNEAQ (reference sequence). V lost 4 bases and J lost 1, with 10 bases in between. This clonotype was obtained from a middle-aged man with acute or convalescent COVID-19. The chain has TRBV7-9 and TRBJ1-1, with TRBD1 as a possible D gene (5 bases). Sequencing was performed on peripheral blood. CDR3 DNA: TGTGCCAGCAGCTGGGGGGTTGAGAACACTGAAGCTTTCTTT. This codes for CASSWGVENTEAFF.